This paragraph covers one T cell receptor (beta chain) sequence. This sample stems from a study of identical twins. Template switching added a universal primer site, and cDNA bore unique molecular identifiers. TCRdb reprocessed the 5' RACE reads via MiXCR and lists one record per CDR3 protein. This table has around 1.7 million distinct CDR3 sequences, 32% appearing once. Looked up from germline, CDR1 is DFQATT and CDR2 is SNEGSKA (reference sequence). This CDR3 is built from 11 residues. The sample consisted of cord blood. The TCR was taken from a newborn girl in good health. This chain joins TRBV20-1 and TRBJ2-7; D not resolved. The J call may be mistaken, given a closer DNA end match to TRBJ2-5. Here the CDR3 reads CSAARQETQYF. The CDR3 region has the DNA TGCAGTGCAGCCCGACAAGAGACCCAGTACTTC.